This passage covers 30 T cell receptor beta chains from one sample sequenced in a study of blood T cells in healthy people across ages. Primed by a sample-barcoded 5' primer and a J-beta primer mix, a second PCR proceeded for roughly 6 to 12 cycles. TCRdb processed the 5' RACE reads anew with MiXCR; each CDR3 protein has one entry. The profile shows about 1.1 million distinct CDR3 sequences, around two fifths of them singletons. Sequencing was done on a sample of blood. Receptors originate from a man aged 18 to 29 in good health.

The CDR3 loop reads CSARDLTRNYGYTF. The CDR3, as DNA: TGCAGTGCTAGAGATCTCACACGAAACTATGGCTACACCTTC. V usage is TRBV20-1 and J usage is TRBJ1-2; unclear D gene. The CDR3 spans 14 residues. V was clipped by 0 bases and J by 2 bases, with 10 bases between them. Germline values: CDR1 DFQATT, CDR2 SNEGSKA (reference sequence).

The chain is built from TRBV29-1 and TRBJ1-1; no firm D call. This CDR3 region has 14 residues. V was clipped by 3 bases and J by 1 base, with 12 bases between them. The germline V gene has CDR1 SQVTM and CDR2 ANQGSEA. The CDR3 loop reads CSVDLDVRNTEAFF. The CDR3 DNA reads TGCAGCGTTGATCTAGACGTCCGGAACACTGAAGCTTTCTTT.

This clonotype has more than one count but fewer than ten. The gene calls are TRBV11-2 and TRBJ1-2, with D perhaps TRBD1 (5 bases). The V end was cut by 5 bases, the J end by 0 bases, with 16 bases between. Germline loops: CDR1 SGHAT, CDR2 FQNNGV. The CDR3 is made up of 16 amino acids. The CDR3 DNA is TGTGCCAGCAGCCCCTGGGTGGGACTATCTAACTATGGCTACACCTTC. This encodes CASSPWVGLSNYGYTF.

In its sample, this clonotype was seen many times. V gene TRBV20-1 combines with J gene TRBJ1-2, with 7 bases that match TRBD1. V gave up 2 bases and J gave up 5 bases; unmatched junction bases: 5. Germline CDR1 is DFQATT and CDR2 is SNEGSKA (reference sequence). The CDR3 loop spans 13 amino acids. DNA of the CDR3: TGCAGTGCTAGATCACTACAGGGGTATGGCTACACCTTC. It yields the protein CSARSLQGYGYTF.

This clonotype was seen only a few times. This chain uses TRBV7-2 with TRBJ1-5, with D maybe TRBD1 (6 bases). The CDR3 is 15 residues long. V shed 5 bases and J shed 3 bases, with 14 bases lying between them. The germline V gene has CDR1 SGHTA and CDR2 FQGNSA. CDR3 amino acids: CASSRWTADNQPQHF. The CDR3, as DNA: TGTGCCAGCAGCCGATGGACAGCGGACAATCAGCCCCAGCATTTT.

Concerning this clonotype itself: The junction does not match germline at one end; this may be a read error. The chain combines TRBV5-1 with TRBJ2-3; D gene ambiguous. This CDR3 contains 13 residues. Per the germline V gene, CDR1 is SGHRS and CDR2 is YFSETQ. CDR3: CASNLSGTDTQYF. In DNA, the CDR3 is TGCGCTAGCAACTTGTCTGGCACAGATACGCAGTATTTT.

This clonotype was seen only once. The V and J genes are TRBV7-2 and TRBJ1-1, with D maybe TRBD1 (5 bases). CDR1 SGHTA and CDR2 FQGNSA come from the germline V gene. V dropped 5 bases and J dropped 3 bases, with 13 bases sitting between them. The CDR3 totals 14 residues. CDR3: CASSTGTWDTEAFF. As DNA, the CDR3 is TGTGCCAGCAGCACCGGGACGTGGGACACTGAAGCTTTCTTT.

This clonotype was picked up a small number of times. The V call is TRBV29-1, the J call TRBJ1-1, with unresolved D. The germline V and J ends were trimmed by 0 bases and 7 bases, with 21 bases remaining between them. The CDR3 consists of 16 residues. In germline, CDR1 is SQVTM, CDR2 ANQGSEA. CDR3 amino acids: CSVEDDVQSGGLEAFF. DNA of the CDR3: TGCAGCGTTGAAGATGACGTGCAGAGCGGAGGGCTTGAAGCTTTCTTT. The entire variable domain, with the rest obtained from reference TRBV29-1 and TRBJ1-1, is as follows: SAVISQKPSRDICQRGTSLTIQCQVDSQVTMMFWYRQQPGQSLTLIATANQGSEATYESGFVIDKFPISRPNLTFSTLTVSNMSPEDSSIYLCSVEDDVQSGGLEAFFGQGTRLTVV.

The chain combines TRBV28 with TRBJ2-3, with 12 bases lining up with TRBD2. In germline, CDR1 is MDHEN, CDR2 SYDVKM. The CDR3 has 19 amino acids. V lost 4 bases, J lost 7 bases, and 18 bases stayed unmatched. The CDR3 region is CASSSSTRTSGVAANTQYF. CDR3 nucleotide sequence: TGTGCCAGCAGTTCATCAACCCGGACTAGCGGGGTTGCCGCGAATACGCAGTATTTT. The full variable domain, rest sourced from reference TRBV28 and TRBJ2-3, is DVKVTQSSRYLVKRTGEKVFLECVQDMDHENMFWYRQDPGLGLRLIYFSYDVKMKEKGDIPEGYSVSREKKERFSLILESASTNQTSMYLCASSSSTRTSGVAANTQYFGPGTRLTVL.

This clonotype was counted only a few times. The CDR3 region is CSGQIGQGAETQYF. In nucleotides, the CDR3 is TGCAGCGGTCAGATAGGACAGGGGGCAGAGACCCAGTACTTC. The V gene is TRBV29-1, the J gene TRBJ2-5; 11 bases align to TRBD1. Germline V CDR1 and CDR2: SQVTM, ANQGSEA. Germline trimming cut 7 bases from V and 4 bases from J; bases unmatched to any gene: 8. CDR3 length: 14 amino acids.

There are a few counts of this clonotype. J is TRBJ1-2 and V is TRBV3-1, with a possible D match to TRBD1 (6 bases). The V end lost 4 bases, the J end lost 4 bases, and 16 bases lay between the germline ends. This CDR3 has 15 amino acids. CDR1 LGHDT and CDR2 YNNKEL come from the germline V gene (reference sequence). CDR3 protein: CASSLLVGGIYGYTF. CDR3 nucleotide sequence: TGTGCCAGCAGCCTCCTCGTAGGGGGAATCTATGGCTACACCTTC.

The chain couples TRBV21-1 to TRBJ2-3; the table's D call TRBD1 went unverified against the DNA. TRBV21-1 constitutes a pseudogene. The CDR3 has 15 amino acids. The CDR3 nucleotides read TGTGTCACCCATTTGGTCAGGGGCGGAACAGATACGCAGTATTTT. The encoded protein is CVTHLVRGGTDTQYF.

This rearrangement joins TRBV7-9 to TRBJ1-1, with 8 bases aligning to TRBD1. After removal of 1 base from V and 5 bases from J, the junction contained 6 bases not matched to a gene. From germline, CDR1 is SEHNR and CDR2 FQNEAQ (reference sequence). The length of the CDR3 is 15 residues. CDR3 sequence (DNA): TGTGCCAGCAGCTTAGTACAGGGGGGTGGAACTGAAGCTTTCTTT. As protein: CASSLVQGGGTEAFF. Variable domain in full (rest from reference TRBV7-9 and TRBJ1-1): DTGVSQNPRHKITKRGQNVTFRCDPISEHNRLYWYRQTLGQGPEFLTYFQNEAQLEKSRLLSDRFSAERPKGSFSTLEIQRTEQGDSAMYLCASSLVQGGGTEAFFGQGTRLTVV.

In DNA, the CDR3 is TGTGCCAGCAGCTTGGAACTACCCACCTACAATGAGCAGTTCTTC. Its translation is CASSLELPTYNEQFF. The V gene is TRBV5-5, the J gene TRBJ2-1; D uncertain. Germline CDR1 SGHKS, CDR2 YYEKEE (reference sequence). The CDR3 is 15 residues long. V shed 0 bases and J shed 2 bases, with 9 bases lying between them.

CDR3 amino acids: CSARDFGDRGLGEQYF. Written as DNA, the CDR3 is TGCAGTGCTAGAGATTTCGGGGACAGGGGGCTAGGGGAGCAGTACTTC. The rearrangement links TRBV20-1 to TRBJ2-5; 12 bases map to TRBD1. Unmatched junction bases numbered 13, after V lost 0 bases and J lost 11 bases. Germline-derived CDR1 and CDR2 are DFQATT and SNEGSKA (reference sequence). This CDR3 contains 16 residues.

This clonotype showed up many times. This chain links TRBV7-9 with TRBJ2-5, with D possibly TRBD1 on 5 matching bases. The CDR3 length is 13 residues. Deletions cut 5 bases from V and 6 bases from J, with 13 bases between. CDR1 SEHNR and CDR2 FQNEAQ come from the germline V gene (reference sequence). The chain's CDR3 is CASSLGQSKTQYF. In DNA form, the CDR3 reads TGTGCCAGCAGCCTAGGACAATCGAAGACCCAGTACTTC.

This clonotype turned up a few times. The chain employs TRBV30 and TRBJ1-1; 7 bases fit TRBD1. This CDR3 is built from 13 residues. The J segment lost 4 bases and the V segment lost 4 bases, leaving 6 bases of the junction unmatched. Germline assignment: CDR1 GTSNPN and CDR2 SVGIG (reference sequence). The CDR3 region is CAWNLQGGTEAFF. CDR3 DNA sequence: TGTGCCTGGAACCTCCAGGGGGGCACTGAAGCTTTCTTT.

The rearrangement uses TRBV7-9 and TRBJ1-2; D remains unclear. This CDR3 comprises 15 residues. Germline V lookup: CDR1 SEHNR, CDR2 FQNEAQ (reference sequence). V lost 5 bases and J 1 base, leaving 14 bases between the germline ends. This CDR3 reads CASSPKDGFNYGYTF. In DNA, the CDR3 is TGTGCCAGCAGCCCGAAGGACGGTTTTAACTATGGCTACACCTTC. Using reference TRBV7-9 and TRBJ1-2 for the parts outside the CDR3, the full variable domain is DTGVSQNPRHKITKRGQNVTFRCDPISEHNRLYWYRQTLGQGPEFLTYFQNEAQLEKSRLLSDRFSAERPKGSFSTLEIQRTEQGDSAMYLCASSPKDGFNYGYTFGSGTRLTVV.

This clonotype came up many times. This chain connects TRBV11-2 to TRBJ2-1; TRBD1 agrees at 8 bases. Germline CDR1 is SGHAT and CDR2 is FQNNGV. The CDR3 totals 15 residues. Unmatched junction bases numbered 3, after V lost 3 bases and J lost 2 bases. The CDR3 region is CASSFGQGPYNEQFF. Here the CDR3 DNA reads TGTGCCAGCAGCTTTGGACAGGGCCCCTACAATGAGCAGTTCTTC. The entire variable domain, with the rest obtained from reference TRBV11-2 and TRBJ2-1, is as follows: EAGVAQSPRYKIIEKRQSVAFWCNPISGHATLYWYQQILGQGPKLLIQFQNNGVVDDSQLPKDRFSAERLKGVDSTLKIQPAKLEDSAVYLCASSFGQGPYNEQFFGPGTRLTVL.

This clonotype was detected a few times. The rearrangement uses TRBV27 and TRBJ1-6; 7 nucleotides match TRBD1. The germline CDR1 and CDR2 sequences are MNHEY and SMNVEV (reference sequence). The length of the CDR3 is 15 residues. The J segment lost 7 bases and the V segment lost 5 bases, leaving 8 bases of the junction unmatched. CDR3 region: CASSADRVGNSPLHF. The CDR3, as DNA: TGTGCCAGCAGTGCTGACAGGGTGGGCAATTCACCCCTCCACTTT.

The CDR3 coding sequence is TGTGCCAGCAGCGCGGACAGCACCTCCTACAATGAGCAGTTCTTC. As protein: CASSADSTSYNEQFF. The rearrangement uses TRBV13 and TRBJ2-1; TRBD1 is a possible D gene (6 bases). V lost 5 bases and J lost 0, with 11 bases in between. The CDR3 contains 15 residues. CDR1 PRHDT and CDR2 FYEKMQ come from the germline V gene (reference sequence). Full variable domain (outside the CDR3, taken from reference TRBV13 and TRBJ2-1): AAGVIQSPRHLIKEKRETATLKCYPIPRHDTVYWYQQGPGQDPQFLISFYEKMQSDKGSIPDRFSAQQFSDYHSELNMSSLELGDSALYFCASSADSTSYNEQFFGPGTRLTVL.

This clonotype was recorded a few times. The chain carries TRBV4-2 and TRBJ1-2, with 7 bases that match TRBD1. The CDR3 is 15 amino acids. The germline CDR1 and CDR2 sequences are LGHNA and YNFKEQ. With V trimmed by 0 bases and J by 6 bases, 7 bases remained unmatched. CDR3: CASSQDATGNDGYTF. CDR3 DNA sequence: TGTGCCAGCAGCCAAGATGCGACAGGGAATGATGGCTACACCTTC.

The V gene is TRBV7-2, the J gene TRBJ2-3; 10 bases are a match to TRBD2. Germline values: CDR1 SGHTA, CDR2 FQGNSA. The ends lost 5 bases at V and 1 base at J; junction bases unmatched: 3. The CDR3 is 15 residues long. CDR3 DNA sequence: TGTGCCAGCAGCCTACTAGCGGGGCGCACAGATACGCAGTATTTT. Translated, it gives CASSLLAGRTDTQYF. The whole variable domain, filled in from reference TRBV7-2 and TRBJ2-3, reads GAGVSQSPSNKVTEKGKDVELRCDPISGHTALYWYRQSLGQGLEFLIYFQGNSAPDKSGLPSDRFSAERTGGSVSTLTIQRTQQEDSAVYLCASSLLAGRTDTQYFGPGTRLTVL.

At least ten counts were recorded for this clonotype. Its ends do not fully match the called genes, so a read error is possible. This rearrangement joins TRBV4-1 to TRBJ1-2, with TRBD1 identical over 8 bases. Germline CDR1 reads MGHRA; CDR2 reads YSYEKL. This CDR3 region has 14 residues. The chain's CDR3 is CASSPDRANYGYTF. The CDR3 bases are TGTGCCAGCAGCCCGGACAGGGCTAACTATGGCTACACCTTC.

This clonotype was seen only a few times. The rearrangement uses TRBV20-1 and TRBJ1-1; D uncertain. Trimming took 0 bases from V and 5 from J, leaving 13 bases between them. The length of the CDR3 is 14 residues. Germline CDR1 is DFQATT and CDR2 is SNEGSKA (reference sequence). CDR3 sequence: CSAREPLGRTEAFF. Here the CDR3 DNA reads TGCAGTGCTAGAGAGCCCTTGGGAAGGACTGAAGCTTTCTTT.

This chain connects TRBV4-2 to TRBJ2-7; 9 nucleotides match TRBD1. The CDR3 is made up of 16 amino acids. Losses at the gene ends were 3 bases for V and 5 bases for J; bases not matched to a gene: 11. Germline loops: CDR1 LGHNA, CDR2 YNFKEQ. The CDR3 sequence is CASSQETGGFMNEQYF. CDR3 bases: TGTGCCAGCAGCCAGGAGACAGGGGGTTTCATGAACGAGCAGTACTTC.

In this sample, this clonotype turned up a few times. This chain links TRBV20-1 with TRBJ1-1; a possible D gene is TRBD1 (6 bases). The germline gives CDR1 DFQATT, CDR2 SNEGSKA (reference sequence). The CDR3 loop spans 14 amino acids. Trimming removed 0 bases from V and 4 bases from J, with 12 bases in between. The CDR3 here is CSARDNRAITEAFF. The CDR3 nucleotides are TGCAGTGCTAGAGATAACAGGGCTATCACTGAAGCTTTCTTT.

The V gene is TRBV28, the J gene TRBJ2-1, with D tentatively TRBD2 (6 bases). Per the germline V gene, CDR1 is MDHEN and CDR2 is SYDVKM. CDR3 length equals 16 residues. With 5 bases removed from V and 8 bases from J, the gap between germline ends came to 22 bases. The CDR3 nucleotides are TGTGCCAGCAGTACATTGACTAGGGTAGGGTCCGATGAGCAGTTCTTC. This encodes CASSTLTRVGSDEQFF.

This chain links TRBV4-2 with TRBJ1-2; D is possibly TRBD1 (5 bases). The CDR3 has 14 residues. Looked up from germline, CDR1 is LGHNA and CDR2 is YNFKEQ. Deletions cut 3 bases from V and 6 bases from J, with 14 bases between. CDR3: CASSQSRGVDGYTF. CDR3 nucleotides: TGTGCCAGCAGCCAGTCACGGGGGGTAGATGGCTACACCTTC.

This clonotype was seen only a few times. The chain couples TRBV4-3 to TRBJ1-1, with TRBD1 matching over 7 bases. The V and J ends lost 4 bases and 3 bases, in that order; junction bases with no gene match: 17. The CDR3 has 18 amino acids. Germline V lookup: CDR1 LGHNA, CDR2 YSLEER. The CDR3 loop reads CASSLQLRLGGVDTEAFF. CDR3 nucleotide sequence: TGCGCCAGCAGCCTCCAACTGAGGCTAGGGGGCGTTGACACTGAAGCTTTCTTT.